This passage covers 29 T cell receptor beta chains from one sample sequenced in a study of blood T cell repertoires in COVID-19. Only in-frame clones appear in the TCRdb table, and some are missing; sequencing was by immunoSEQ multiplex PCR. The table lists approximately 330,000 clones, roughly 90% of them singletons. The sequenced sample was PBMCs or T cells enriched from blood (not recorded which). The receptor source for this set is a woman aged 25 to 45 who had recovered from COVID-19.

This chain connects TRBV5-5 to TRBJ1-5; 7 bases align to TRBD1. Germline CDR1 is SGHKS and CDR2 is YYEKEE (reference sequence). Germline trimming cut 4 bases from V and 5 bases from J; bases unmatched to any gene: 18. This CDR3 is built from 18 residues. The CDR3: CASSLGRDSLEFYQPQHF. The CDR3 DNA follows: TGTGCCAGCAGCCTGGGACGGGACAGCCTTGAGTTTTATCAGCCCCAGCATTTT.

This chain connects TRBV5-1 to TRBJ1-5; the match to TRBD1 covers 10 bases. The length of the CDR3 is 17 residues. Germline loops: CDR1 SGHRS, CDR2 YFSETQ. The ends lost 4 bases at V and 1 base at J; junction bases unmatched: 8. Here the CDR3 DNA reads TGCGCCAGCAGCCCAGGACAGGGGGATTGGAGCAATCAGCCCCAGCATTTT. Protein: CASSPGQGDWSNQPQHF.

The CDR3 DNA is TGTGCCACCAGTGATTTAACTAGCGGGGGGACCTACAATGAGCAGTTCTTC. Its translation is CATSDLTSGGTYNEQFF. The chain couples TRBV24-1 to TRBJ2-1; 12 bases align to TRBD2. Germline V lookup: CDR1 KGHDR, CDR2 SFDVKD. The CDR3 length is 17 residues. The V and J ends lost 1 base and 2 bases, in that order; junction bases with no gene match: 2.

V usage is TRBV6-5 and J usage is TRBJ2-2, with D possibly matching TRBD2 (7 bases). Germline V gives CDR1 MNHEY, CDR2 SVGAGI. V lost 0 bases and J lost 5, with 13 bases in between. This CDR3 comprises 16 residues. CDR3 region: CASSYSKGGKTGELFF. In DNA, the CDR3 is TGTGCCAGCAGTTACTCGAAGGGGGGGAAGACCGGGGAGCTGTTTTTT.

The gene calls are TRBV7-2 and TRBJ1-2; no clear D. This CDR3 is 14 amino acids long. V gave up 10 bases and J gave up 2 bases, with 17 bases separating them. Per germline, CDR1 SGHTA and CDR2 FQGNSA. CDR3 coding DNA: TGTGCCACAGTCCTACCCGAGGGCAACTATGGCTACACCTTC. Amino acid sequence: CATVLPEGNYGYTF.

This clone was found a few times. The chain employs TRBV27 and TRBJ1-2, with D uncertain. The CDR3 runs 13 residues. Germline V gives CDR1 MNHEY, CDR2 SMNVEV (reference sequence). Trimming took 4 bases from V and 4 from J, leaving 10 bases between them. CDR3 sequence (DNA): TGTGCCAGCAGTTACTCGGAGCGCTATGGCTACACCTTC. Translated: CASSYSERYGYTF.

V gene TRBV7-9 combines with J gene TRBJ2-5; TRBD1 aligns across 11 bases. Per the germline V gene, CDR1 is SEHNR and CDR2 is FQNEAQ (reference sequence). J lost 7 bases, V lost 5 bases, and 9 bases had no gene match. The CDR3 is 15 amino acids. CDR3 region: CASSLGTGGLGTQYF. DNA of the CDR3: TGTGCCAGCAGCCTAGGGACAGGGGGATTAGGGACCCAGTACTTC. The full variable domain, in which reference TRBV7-9 and TRBJ2-5 provide the parts outside the CDR3, is DTGVSQNPRHKITKRGQNVTFRCDPISEHNRLYWYRQTLGQGPEFLTYFQNEAQLEKSRLLSDRFSAERPKGSFSTLEIQRTEQGDSAMYLCASSLGTGGLGTQYFGPGTRLLVL.

The gene calls are TRBV6-4 and TRBJ2-7; TRBD1 aligns across 8 bases. In germline, CDR1 is MRHNA, CDR2 SNTAGT. Trimming cost V 5 bases and J 6 bases; bases outside gene matches: 9. The CDR3 is 14 residues long. The CDR3 sequence: CASSTTGESTEQYF. The CDR3 DNA is TGTGCCAGCAGTACGACAGGGGAAAGTACCGAGCAGTACTTC.

V gene TRBV6-5 combines with J gene TRBJ2-5, with a weak D call TRBD2 (5 bases). V dropped 2 bases and J dropped 9 bases, with 10 bases sitting between them. The CDR3 spans 12 residues. Germline CDR1 reads MNHEY; CDR2 reads SVGAGI. CDR3 residues: CASSYPGTAQYF. CDR3 nucleotides: TGTGCCAGCAGTTACCCGGGAACGGCCCAGTACTTC.

The chain links TRBV15 to TRBJ2-1, with D perhaps TRBD2 (6 bases). The germline V and J ends were trimmed by 0 bases and 1 base, with 7 bases remaining between them. CDR3 length: 15 residues. CDR1 LNHNV and CDR2 YYDKDF come from the germline V gene (reference sequence). The CDR3: CATSRERGSYNEQFF. The CDR3 DNA reads TGTGCCACCAGCAGAGAGCGGGGTTCCTACAATGAGCAGTTCTTC.

The chain has TRBV11-2 and TRBJ2-7; weak D call: TRBD2 (5 bases). CDR1 and CDR2 from the germline V gene are SGHAT and FQNNGV. The CDR3 is made up of 15 amino acids. The ends were cut back, 6 bases at V and 2 bases at J, with 17 bases in the middle. The CDR3 here is CASRPTGLLAYEQYF. The CDR3 region has the DNA TGTGCCAGCAGACCGACCGGACTGTTAGCCTACGAGCAGTACTTC.

This chain joins TRBV7-2 and TRBJ1-5; D may be TRBD1 (5 bases). The length of the CDR3 is 16 residues. V was pared by 1 base and J by 4 bases, with 14 bases between. Germline assignment: CDR1 SGHTA and CDR2 FQGNSA. The CDR3 loop is CASSLEPGEGNQPQHF. The CDR3, as DNA: TGTGCCAGCAGCTTAGAACCGGGGGAGGGTAATCAGCCCCAGCATTTT.

The chain couples TRBV29-1 to TRBJ2-2, with 12 bases aligning to TRBD2. The CDR3 loop spans 15 amino acids. J gave up 6 bases and V 7 bases, and 9 bases lay outside the gene matches. CDR1 is SQVTM and CDR2 is ANQGSEA in the germline V gene. The chain's CDR3 is CSAETSGSHPGELFF. CDR3 DNA: TGCAGCGCCGAGACTAGCGGGAGTCATCCCGGGGAGCTGTTTTTT.

V gene TRBV18 combines with J gene TRBJ1-4; D is possibly TRBD1 (6 bases). The CDR3 is made up of 17 amino acids. The germline gives CDR1 KGHSH, CDR2 LQKENI. The V and J ends lost 4 bases and 1 base respectively, with 16 bases between them. The CDR3 region is CASSLRHRAETNEKLFF. The CDR3 nucleotides are TGTGCCAGCTCACTCCGCCACAGGGCGGAAACTAATGAAAAACTGTTTTTT.

This clone occurred once. The chain couples TRBV5-1 to TRBJ1-2, with 10 bases matching TRBD1. Trimming at V came to 4 bases and at J to 6 bases, leaving 9 bases not matched to a gene. Looked up from germline, CDR1 is SGHRS and CDR2 is YFSETQ. CDR3 size: 15 residues. The CDR3 sequence is CASSADRGQGNGYTF. The CDR3 nucleotides read TGCGCCAGCAGCGCTGACAGGGGGCAGGGAAATGGCTACACCTTC.

The chain has TRBV7-2 and TRBJ2-1; 9 positions match TRBD1. V shed 3 bases and J 4 bases; nucleotides not matched to a gene: 4. The CDR3 has 15 residues. Germline loops: CDR1 SGHTA, CDR2 FQGNSA. For the CDR3, the DNA is TGTGCCAGCAGCTTGGACGGGACAGGGTACAATGAGCAGTTCTTC. Its translation: CASSLDGTGYNEQFF. Complete variable domain (other parts from reference TRBV7-2 and TRBJ2-1): GAGVSQSPSNKVTEKGKDVELRCDPISGHTALYWYRQSLGQGLEFLIYFQGNSAPDKSGLPSDRFSAERTGGSVSTLTIQRTQQEDSAVYLCASSLDGTGYNEQFFGPGTRLTVL.

This clone appeared a single time. CDR3 amino acids: CASSPPGAGTEAFF. For the CDR3, the DNA is TGCGCCAGCAGCCCTCCAGGGGCAGGAACTGAAGCTTTCTTT. The rearrangement uses TRBV4-1 and TRBJ1-1; maybe TRBD1 (6 bases). CDR1 MGHRA and CDR2 YSYEKL come from the germline V gene. Trimming took off 4 bases at V and 5 bases at J, with 14 bases between the two ends. The CDR3 consists of 14 residues.

The chain employs TRBV28 and TRBJ1-3; no firm D call. Germline CDR1 is MDHEN and CDR2 is SYDVKM. Deletions cut 9 bases from V and 8 bases from J, with 20 bases between. The length of the CDR3 is 14 residues. The CDR3 DNA follows: TGTGCCAGTAAACGGCAGCGCGACCGGGACACCATATATTTT. Residues: CASKRQRDRDTIYF.

CDR3 nucleotides: TGTGCCAGCTCGCCCGGGACATTCTATGGCTACACCTTC. It translates to CASSPGTFYGYTF. This chain connects TRBV18 to TRBJ1-2, with a possible D match to TRBD1 (6 bases). V was cut by 6 bases and J by 4 bases, with 12 bases left in between. Germline values: CDR1 KGHSH, CDR2 LQKENI. CDR3 length: 13 residues.

The chain couples TRBV28 to TRBJ2-3, with D maybe TRBD2 (6 bases). CDR3 length: 15 residues. The V gene lost 4 bases and the J gene lost 4 bases, with 15 bases spanning the gap. Germline lookup yields CDR1 MDHEN and CDR2 SYDVKM. The CDR3 DNA reads as TGTGCCAGCAGTTGGGACTCCTCTTTACCAGATACGCAGTATTTT. Protein sequence: CASSWDSSLPDTQYF.

The CDR3 nucleotides are TGTGCCAGCAGCCAAGAATATCACTATGGCTACACCTTC. Its translation is CASSQEYHYGYTF. The chain uses TRBV3-1 (or the pseudogene TRBV3-2) and TRBJ1-2; D not certain. CDR1 is LGHDT and CDR2 is YNNKEL in the germline V gene (reference sequence). Trimming took 0 bases from V and 3 from J, leaving 5 bases between them. The CDR3 has 13 amino acids.

The rearrangement uses TRBV7-2 and TRBJ2-7; D perhaps matches TRBD2 (6 bases). Germline CDR1 and CDR2: SGHTA and FQGNSA. The CDR3 has 14 residues. Trimming took 2 bases from V and 2 from J, leaving 10 bases between them. CDR3 region: CASSLRPGAYEQYF. In DNA form, the CDR3 reads TGTGCCAGCAGCTTAAGACCGGGGGCCTACGAGCAGTACTTC.

The chain couples TRBV27 to TRBJ1-1, with 8 bases that match TRBD1. V lost 5 bases and J lost 6; bases outside the gene matches: 8. CDR3 length: 14 amino acids. In germline, CDR1 is MNHEY, CDR2 SMNVEV (reference sequence). The CDR3 is CASSGQGEGSEAFF. The CDR3 region has the DNA TGTGCCAGCAGTGGACAGGGAGAGGGCTCTGAAGCTTTCTTT.

The chain carries TRBV19 and TRBJ2-1, with D possibly matching TRBD1 (6 bases). Trimming took off 0 bases at V and 7 bases at J, with 10 bases between the two ends. The length of the CDR3 is 14 residues. Germline-derived CDR1 and CDR2 are LNHDA and SQIVND (reference sequence). This CDR3 reads CASSIDTGINEQFF. The CDR3 bases are TGTGCCAGTAGTATAGACACAGGGATAAATGAGCAGTTCTTC.

The rearrangement joins TRBV12-5 to TRBJ2-3, with 10 bases that match TRBD1. V trimming: 5 bases; J trimming: 4 bases; junction bases outside the gene matches: 6. In germline, CDR1 is LGHNT, CDR2 FRNRAP. CDR3 size: 15 residues. Written as DNA, the CDR3 is TGTGCTAGTGGTCCGGACAGGGGGTCACCAGATACGCAGTATTTT. It is translated as CASGPDRGSPDTQYF.

About this clone: Other DNA sequences in the same sample also yield this CDR3. The V and J genes are TRBV6-5 and TRBJ2-5; 10 nucleotides align to TRBD1. The ends lost 5 bases at V and 4 bases at J; junction bases unmatched: 7. The CDR3 sequence is 15 residues long. Germline V CDR1 and CDR2: MNHEY, SVGAGI. CDR3 protein: CASSPRTGGRETQYF. The DNA of the CDR3 is TGTGCCAGCAGTCCCCGGACAGGGGGAAGAGAGACCCAGTACTTC.

V usage is TRBV6-5 and J usage is TRBJ2-5, with 8 bases that match TRBD2. The J segment lost 4 bases and the V segment lost 2 bases, leaving 9 bases of the junction unmatched. The CDR3 covers 16 residues. The germline V gene encodes CDR1 MNHEY and CDR2 SVGAGI. The CDR3 coding sequence is TGTGCCAGCAGTTACAACACGGGAGGGGACCGAGAGACCCAGTACTTC. Its translation: CASSYNTGGDRETQYF.

The gene calls are TRBV5-1 and TRBJ2-1; 8 bases line up with TRBD1. The CDR3 runs to 15 residues. Germline V gene data show CDR1 as SGHRS and CDR2 as YFSETQ. The V and J ends lost 1 base and 6 bases, in that order; junction bases with no gene match: 6. The CDR3 coding sequence is TGCGCCAGCAGCTTGAGGGACAGGCAAATCAATGAGCAGTTCTTC. Amino acids: CASSLRDRQINEQFF.

V usage is TRBV20-1 and J usage is TRBJ1-1; 8 bases agree with TRBD1. The CDR3 has 11 residues. Germline V CDR1 and CDR2: DFQATT, SNEGSKA (reference sequence). The CDR3 loop is CIQDRARFAFF. DNA for the CDR3: TGCATCCAGGACAGGGCAAGGTTCGCTTTCTTT.